A selection of T cell receptor beta chains follows, all from one sample in a study of T cells in Graves' hyperthyroidism and ophthalmopathy. Via MiXCR, TCRdb re-called the multiplex PCR reads, giving one row per CDR3 protein. The repertoire consists of 700,000 or so distinct CDR3 sequences, with roughly 15% occurring once and the leading ten covering approximately 12%. The sequenced material came from blood. Receptors originate from a woman in her fifties or sixties with Graves' ophthalmopathy. CDR3s include the opening cysteine and the closing phenylalanine or tryptophan. The D gene is left open where the match is weak. Clone size appears in some rows only: once, few, many, or a class for an expanded clone.

NA	TRBV20-1	TRBJ2-1	NA	CSARERDRGQGTQFF	TGCAGTGCTAGAGAGCGTGATAGGGGTCAGGGCACGCAGTTCTTC
TRBD1	TRBV7-8	TRBJ2-7	many	CASSTRTGRSSYEQYF	TGTGCCAGCAGCACCAGGACAGGGAGAAGCTCCTACGAGCAGTACTTC
TRBD2	TRBV28	TRBJ2-1	many	CASSLLTRERDEQFF	TGTGCCAGCAGTTTACTGACGCGGGAGCGGGATGAGCAGTTCTTC
TRBD1	TRBV6-1	TRBJ2-1	few	CASSEGQGTYNEQFF	TGTGCCAGCAGTGAAGGACAGGGGACCTACAATGAGCAGTTCTTC
NA	TRBV30	TRBJ1-2	NA	CAWSKRTSGYTF	TGTGCCTGGAGTAAGCGGACCAGTGGCTACACCTTC
NA	TRBV30	TRBJ1-2	many	CACNGVLGNYGYTF	TGTGCCTGTAATGGGGTCTTAGGGAACTATGGCTACACCTTC
NA	TRBV27	TRBJ1-5	few	CASSLRSRGDQPQHF	TGTGCCAGCAGTTTAAGGTCCAGAGGGGATCAGCCCCAGCATTTT
TRBD1	TRBV11-2	TRBJ2-7	many	CASSLDDRGYEQYF	TGTGCCAGCAGCTTGGACGACAGGGGTTACGAGCAGTACTTC
NA	TRBV28	TRBJ1-5	NA	CASLSVLSQPQHF	TGTGCCAGCCTCAGCGTGTTGAGTCAGCCCCAGCATTTT
NA	TRBV24-1	TRBJ1-2	NA	CATSDFNYGYTF	TGTGCCACCAGTGATTTTAACTATGGCTACACCTTC
TRBD1	TRBV19	TRBJ1-5	NA	CASSTKDRGRQPQHF	TGTGCCAGTAGTACAAAGGACAGGGGTCGACAGCCCCAGCATTTT
NA	TRBV3-1	TRBJ1-1	many	CASSQIQGVGTEAFF	TGTGCCAGCAGCCAAATCCAAGGGGTGGGCACTGAAGCTTTCTTT
NA	TRBV12-5	TRBJ2-1	many	CASGLPRRRGFTDTYNEQFF	TGTGCTAGTGGTTTGCCACGGCGCCGAGGTTTTACGGATACCTACAATGAGCAGTTCTTC
NA	TRBV20-1	TRBJ1-2	many	CSARDRVTGSSYGYTF	TGCAGTGCTAGAGATCGGGTGACAGGCTCTAGCTATGGCTACACCTTC
NA	TRBV28	TRBJ1-1	few	CASRPPGTNTEAFF	TGTGCCAGCAGACCGCCAGGGACGAACACTGAAGCTTTCTTT
TRBD2	TRBV10-3	TRBJ2-1	few	CAIGWGTSGYGHEQFF	TGTGCCATCGGATGGGGGACTAGCGGGTATGGGCATGAGCAGTTCTTC
NA	TRBV7-2	TRBJ2-1	few	CASSLVPLARRVYNEQFF	TGTGCCAGCAGCTTAGTTCCATTAGCTCGGAGGGTCTACAATGAGCAGTTCTTC
NA	TRBV9	TRBJ1-6	few	CASSAGGTEILSPLHF	TGTGCCAGCAGCGCAGGAGGGACCGAGATCCTTTCACCCCTCCACTTT
NA	TRBV7-9	TRBJ1-1	many	CASSLNSGNTEAFF	TGTGCCAGCAGCTTAAATTCAGGGAACACTGAAGCTTTCTTT
NA	TRBV5-1	TRBJ2-3	many	CASSPLTSTDTQYF	TGCGCCAGCAGCCCCCTGACTAGCACAGATACGCAGTATTTT
NA	TRBV7-2	TRBJ1-5	many	CASSLSWGSGQPQHF	TGTGCCAGCAGCTTATCTTGGGGTTCGGGTCAGCCCCAGCATTTT
TRBD1	TRBV29-1	TRBJ1-1	many	CGTGLNTEAFF	TGCGGGACAGGCCTAAACACTGAAGCTTTCTTT
NA	TRBV12-3/TRBV12-4	TRBJ2-1	many	CASATNRGGEQFF	TGTGCCAGCGCAACGAACAGGGGGGGTGAGCAGTTCTTC
NA	TRBV7-9	TRBJ2-7	NA	CASSSRRTSSYEQYF	TGTGCCAGCAGCTCCCGCCGCACAAGCTCCTACGAGCAGTACTTC